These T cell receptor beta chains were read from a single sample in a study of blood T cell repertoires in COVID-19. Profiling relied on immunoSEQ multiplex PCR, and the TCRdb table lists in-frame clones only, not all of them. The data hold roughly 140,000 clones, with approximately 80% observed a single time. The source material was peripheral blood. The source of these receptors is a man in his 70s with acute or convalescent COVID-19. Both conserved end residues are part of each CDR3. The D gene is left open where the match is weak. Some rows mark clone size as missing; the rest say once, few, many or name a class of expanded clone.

CASSLGDRVANEQYF	TGTGCCAGCAGCTTGGGGGACAGGGTGGCAAACGAGCAGTACTTC	TRBD1	once	TRBJ2-7	TRBV7-2
CASTPGLYEQYF	TGTGCCAGCACTCCAGGGCTCTACGAGCAGTACTTC	NA	NA	TRBJ2-7	TRBV28
CASRLRDSPNYGYTF	TGCGCCAGCAGACTACGGGACAGTCCTAACTATGGCTACACCTTC	TRBD1	once	TRBJ1-2	TRBV5-1
CASRPWTSGETQYF	TGTGCCAGCAGGCCCTGGACTAGCGGGGAGACCCAGTACTTC	TRBD2	NA	TRBJ2-5	TRBV6-5
CASSITSGGAVDTQYF	TGTGCCAGCAGTATCACTAGCGGGGGGGCCGTAGATACGCAGTATTTT	TRBD2	NA	TRBJ2-3	TRBV6-6
CASQRRVSGANVLTF	TGTGCCAGCCAGAGACGGGTGTCTGGGGCCAACGTCCTGACTTTC	NA	NA	TRBJ2-6	TRBV19
CASSGETSGGGDTQYF	TGTGCCAGCAGTGGGGAGACTAGCGGGGGAGGGGATACGCAGTATTTT	TRBD2	NA	TRBJ2-3	TRBV6-1
CSAPDSGYTF	TGCAGTGCGCCGGACAGTGGCTACACCTTC	NA	NA	TRBJ1-2	TRBV20-1
CASRLAGSTDTQYF	TGTGCCAGTAGATTGGCCGGGAGCACAGATACGCAGTATTTT	NA	NA	TRBJ2-3	TRBV19
CASSPGGPNTGELFF	TGCGCCAGCAGCCCAGGGGGTCCGAACACCGGGGAGCTGTTTTTT	TRBD1	NA	TRBJ2-2	TRBV5-1
CASSEGGQPQHF	TGTGCCAGCTCAGAAGGGGGTCAGCCCCAGCATTTT	NA	few	TRBJ1-5	TRBV18
CASSFGSGSFQNEQFF	TGTGCCAGCAGCTTCGGGAGCGGGAGTTTCCAAAATGAGCAGTTCTTC	TRBD2	NA	TRBJ2-1	TRBV7-9
CASTRGLGSYEQYF	TGTGCCAGCACTAGGGGGTTGGGGTCCTACGAGCAGTACTTC	NA	NA	TRBJ2-7	TRBV6-5
CASSQEGAGGHDEQFF	TGCGCCAGCAGCCAAGAAGGAGCGGGGGGGCATGATGAGCAGTTCTTC	TRBD2	NA	TRBJ2-1	TRBV4-1
CASSLAGTATDGYTF	TGCGCCAGCAGCTTGGCCGGGACAGCGACCGATGGCTACACCTTC	TRBD1	NA	TRBJ1-2	TRBV5-1
CASRSTTTRTGLYEQYF	TGTGCCAGCAGGTCCACAACCACCAGGACAGGCCTCTACGAGCAGTACTTC	TRBD1	NA	TRBJ2-7	TRBV4-2
CASSLDRGSETQYF	TGCGCCAGCAGCTTAGACAGGGGTAGCGAGACCCAGTACTTC	TRBD1	NA	TRBJ2-5	TRBV5-1
CASSFIGTSGRAGEQYF	TGCGCCAGCAGCTTCATCGGGACTAGCGGGAGGGCAGGGGAGCAGTACTTC	TRBD2	NA	TRBJ2-7	TRBV5-1
CSVRQGRHEQYF	TGCAGCGTTAGACAGGGGCGCCACGAGCAGTACTTC	TRBD1	NA	TRBJ2-7	TRBV29-1
CASSKGQSSGNTIYF	TGTGCCAGCAGCAAAGGACAGAGCTCTGGAAACACCATATATTTT	NA	NA	TRBJ1-3	TRBV5-8
CASSPTAATGGTPGELFF	TGTGCCAGCTCACCAACAGCCGCGACAGGGGGGACGCCCGGGGAGCTGTTTTTT	TRBD1	NA	TRBJ2-2	TRBV18
CASSSRQGNYEQYF	TGTGCCAGCAGTTCCCGACAGGGCAACTACGAGCAGTACTTC	TRBD1	NA	TRBJ2-7	TRBV6-6
CASSDGTSFHGEQFF	TGTGCCAGCAGTGACGGGACTAGCTTCCACGGGGAGCAGTTCTTC	TRBD2	NA	TRBJ2-1	TRBV28